The 17 T cell receptor beta chains listed next were all sequenced from one sample in a study of beta chain features in type 1 diabetes. Since all of the isolated RNA was reverse transcribed, expressed TCRB transcripts were what got sequenced. Using immunoSEQ multiplex PCR, the repertoire was profiled, and TCRdb retains in-frame clones only, with some absent. This table has approximately 100,000 clones, under 40% appearing once. The sequenced sample consisted of stem cell memory CD4+ T cells from blood. The receptors were gathered from a woman aged 18-29 years in good health.

The V call is TRBV15, the J call TRBJ2-1; TRBD1 matches at 7 bases. The CDR3 length is 15 residues. V lost 4 bases to trimming and J lost 7 bases; unmatched junction nucleotides: 10. Per the germline V gene, CDR1 is LNHNV and CDR2 is YYDKDF (reference sequence). The CDR3 is CATSIQGGAGNEQFF. CDR3 nucleotides: TGTGCCACCAGCATCCAAGGGGGCGCCGGGAATGAGCAGTTCTTC.

The chain combines TRBV7-2 with TRBJ2-2, with D perhaps matching TRBD2 (6 bases). Germline-derived CDR1 and CDR2 are SGHTA and FQGNSA. The CDR3 spans 15 residues. Trimming shortened V by 5 bases and J by 7 bases, and 17 bases separated the two germline ends. CDR3 bases: TGTGCCAGCAGCCCCAAGCCGGGAGTGGTCGGGGAGCTGTTTTTT. Translating gives CASSPKPGVVGELFF.

This clone was observed a few times. The chain combines TRBV5-1 with TRBJ2-1, with TRBD2 matching 8 bases. The CDR3 has 19 amino acids. Trimming took 4 bases from V and 0 from J; bases not matched to a gene: 15. The germline gives CDR1 SGHRS, CDR2 YFSETQ. CDR3: CASSRMLAGPFSSYNEQFF. DNA for the CDR3: TGCGCCAGCAGCCGGATGCTAGCGGGCCCCTTCAGCTCCTACAATGAGCAGTTCTTC. Full variable domain (remainder filled in from reference TRBV5-1 and TRBJ2-1): KAGVTQTPRYLIKTRGQQVTLSCSPISGHRSVSWYQQTPGQGLQFLFEYFSETQRNKGNFPGRFSGRQFSNSRSEMNVSTLELGDSALYLCASSRMLAGPFSSYNEQFFGPGTRLTVL.

The chain links TRBV28 to TRBJ2-7; a weak D match, TRBD2 (5 bases). The germline V gene encodes CDR1 MDHEN and CDR2 SYDVKM. V was pared by 5 bases and J by 3 bases, with 20 bases between. CDR3 length: 16 amino acids. DNA of the CDR3: TGTGCCAGCAGTAACCCAGGCAGCCTAGCCGGCTACGAGCAGTACTTC. It encodes CASSNPGSLAGYEQYF.

In this sample, this clone turned up a few times. This chain's CDR3 is CATIRPTSMADTQYF. Here the CDR3 DNA reads TGTGCCACCATACGCCCGACTAGTATGGCAGATACGCAGTATTTT. The chain links TRBV28 to TRBJ2-3, with D possibly being TRBD2 (6 bases). This CDR3 has 15 residues. Trimming pared 10 bases from V and 4 bases from J, leaving 21 bases between. Germline CDR1 is MDHEN and CDR2 is SYDVKM.

The chain has TRBV5-1 and TRBJ2-6, with D possibly matching TRBD2 (6 bases). The V end was cut by 6 bases, the J end by 1 base, with 8 bases between. The CDR3 length is 14 residues. Germline CDR1 and CDR2: SGHRS and YFSETQ. The CDR3 is CASKLASGANVLTF. DNA for the CDR3: TGCGCCAGCAAACTAGCTTCTGGGGCCAACGTCCTGACTTTC.

The chain is built from TRBV28 and TRBJ2-2, with D unclear. The CDR3 sequence is 13 residues long. V gave up 7 bases and J gave up 7 bases, with 13 bases separating them. Germline V gene lookup returns CDR1 MDHEN and CDR2 SYDVKM. CDR3 sequence: CASIRSIHGELFF. CDR3 in DNA: TGTGCCAGCATTAGGAGTATCCACGGGGAGCTGTTTTTT.

The genes are TRBV28 and TRBJ2-5, with 7 bases fitting TRBD1. Germline assignment: CDR1 MDHEN and CDR2 SYDVKM. Germline trimming cut 7 bases from V and 3 bases from J; bases unmatched to any gene: 8. The length of the CDR3 is 14 residues. The CDR3, as DNA: TGTGCCAGCATAAACAGGGGTTTAAAAGAGACCCAGTACTTC. It specifies CASINRGLKETQYF.

This chain connects TRBV5-1 to TRBJ2-2, with D unclear. With 3 bases removed from V and 0 bases from J, the gap between germline ends came to 12 bases. Germline V gives CDR1 SGHRS, CDR2 YFSETQ. CDR3 length: 16 residues. This CDR3 is CASSSRISANTGELFF. The CDR3, as DNA: TGCGCCAGCAGCTCTAGGATCAGCGCGAACACCGGGGAGCTGTTTTTT.

The gene calls are TRBV28 and TRBJ2-1, with 9 bases aligning to TRBD2. Germline CDR1 MDHEN, CDR2 SYDVKM. With 7 bases clipped from V and 4 bases from J, the junction kept 11 bases outside the gene matches. This CDR3 is built from 16 residues. CDR3 sequence (DNA): TGTGCCAGCACCCCCCCGGCGGGAGGGCCGTACAATGAGCAGTTCTTC. Amino acid sequence: CASTPPAGGPYNEQFF.

This chain joins TRBV2 and TRBJ2-7; D perhaps matches TRBD1 (6 bases). CDR1 is SNHLY, CDR2 FYNNEI, per germline. The V gene lost 4 bases and the J gene lost 4 bases, with 17 bases spanning the gap. CDR3 length: 15 residues. This CDR3 is CASSGTGPAIYEQYF. The CDR3 bases are TGTGCCAGCAGTGGAACAGGGCCGGCCATTTACGAGCAGTACTTC.

This clone was seen only a few times. The chain links TRBV19 to TRBJ2-1; the match to TRBD2 covers 8 bases. The CDR3 consists of 13 residues. With 6 bases clipped from V and 7 bases from J, the junction kept 5 bases outside the gene matches. Germline-derived CDR1 and CDR2 are LNHDA and SQIVND (reference sequence). Here the CDR3 reads CASRAGGRNEQFF. CDR3 sequence (DNA): TGTGCCAGTAGGGCGGGAGGCCGGAATGAGCAGTTCTTC.

J is TRBJ1-1 and V is TRBV6-1; 10 bases map to TRBD1. Germline values: CDR1 MNHNS, CDR2 SASEGT. The CDR3 is 12 residues long. V shed 6 bases and J 6 bases; nucleotides not matched to a gene: 1. The CDR3 DNA sequence: TGTGCCAGCAGAGGACAGGGGGCTGAAGCTTTCTTT. It is translated as CASRGQGAEAFF.

V is TRBV7-3 and J is TRBJ2-1; 8 bases are a match to TRBD2. Germline CDR1 SGHTA, CDR2 FQGTGA. The CDR3 extends over 15 amino acids. J lost 8 bases, V lost 5 bases, and 11 bases had no gene match. The CDR3 DNA follows: TGTGCCAGCAGCCCACACTTCGGGGGGGGCTATGAGCAGTTCTTC. Protein: CASSPHFGGGYEQFF.

V gene TRBV7-3 combines with J gene TRBJ1-1; tentative D call: TRBD1 (6 bases). CDR1 and CDR2 (germline): SGHTA, FQGTGA. This CDR3 comprises 14 residues. V lost 1 base and J 3 bases, leaving 9 bases between the germline ends. The CDR3 here is CASSLNSGDTEAFF. CDR3 nucleotides: TGTGCCAGCAGCTTAAATTCAGGGGACACTGAAGCTTTCTTT.

This clone has a handful of counts. The genes are TRBV19 and TRBJ2-1; 7 bases fit TRBD1. The junction had 5 bases not matched to a gene; V was cut back by 7 bases and J by 2 bases. Germline CDR1 LNHDA, CDR2 SQIVND (reference sequence). This CDR3 is built from 14 residues. The CDR3 DNA is TGTGCCAGTACCTGGGACAGCCCCTACAATGAGCAGTTCTTC. Protein product: CASTWDSPYNEQFF.

The chain couples TRBV19 to TRBJ1-5; D gene ambiguous. This CDR3 region has 13 residues. V was cut by 4 bases and J by 4 bases, with 8 bases left in between. Germline V gene lookup returns CDR1 LNHDA and CDR2 SQIVND (reference sequence). The CDR3 DNA reads TGTGCCAGTAGTAGCGGCTCTAATCAGCCCCAGCATTTT. Protein: CASSSGSNQPQHF.